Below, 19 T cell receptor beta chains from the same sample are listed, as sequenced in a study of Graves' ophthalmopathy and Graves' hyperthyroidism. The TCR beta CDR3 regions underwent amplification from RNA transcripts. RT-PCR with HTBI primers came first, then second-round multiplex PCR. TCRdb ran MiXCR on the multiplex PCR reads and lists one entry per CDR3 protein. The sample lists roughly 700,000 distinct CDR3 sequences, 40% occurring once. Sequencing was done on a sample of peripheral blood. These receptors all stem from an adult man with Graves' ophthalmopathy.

In DNA form, the CDR3 reads TGTGCCAGCAGACTGGCGGGGGGCAATCAGCCCCAGCATTTT. It encodes CASRLAGGNQPQHF. The V gene is TRBV7-2, the J gene TRBJ1-5, with TRBD1 as a possible D gene (5 bases). V lost 6 bases and J 2 bases, leaving 11 bases between the germline ends. CDR3 length: 14 residues. Germline values: CDR1 SGHTA, CDR2 FQGNSA.

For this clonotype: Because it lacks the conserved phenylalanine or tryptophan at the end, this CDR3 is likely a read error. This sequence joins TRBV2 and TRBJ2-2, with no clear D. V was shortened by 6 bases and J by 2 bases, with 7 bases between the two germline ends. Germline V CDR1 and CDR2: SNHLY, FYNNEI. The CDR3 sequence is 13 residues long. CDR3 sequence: CASSAVNTGELFL. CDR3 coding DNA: TGTGCCAGCAGCGCCGTTAACACCGGGGAGCTGTTTCTT.

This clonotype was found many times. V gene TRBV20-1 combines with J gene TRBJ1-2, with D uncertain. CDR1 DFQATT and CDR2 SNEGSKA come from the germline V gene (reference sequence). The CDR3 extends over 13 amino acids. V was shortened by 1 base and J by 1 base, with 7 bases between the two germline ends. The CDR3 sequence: CSARAQINYGYTF. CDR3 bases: TGCAGTGCTAGAGCGCAGATTAACTATGGCTACACCTTC.

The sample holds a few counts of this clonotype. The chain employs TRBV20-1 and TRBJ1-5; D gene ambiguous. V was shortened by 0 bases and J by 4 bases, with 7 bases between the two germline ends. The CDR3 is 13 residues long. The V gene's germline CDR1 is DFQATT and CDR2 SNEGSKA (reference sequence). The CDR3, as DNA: TGCAGTGCTAGAGATGTCAGGAATCAGCCCCAGCATTTT. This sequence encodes CSARDVRNQPQHF.

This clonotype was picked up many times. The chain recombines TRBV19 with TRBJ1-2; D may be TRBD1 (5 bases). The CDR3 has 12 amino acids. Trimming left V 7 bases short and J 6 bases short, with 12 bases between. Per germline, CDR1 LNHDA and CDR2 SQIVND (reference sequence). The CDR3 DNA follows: TGTGCCAGTACCCTGGGCAGGGATGGCTACACCTTC. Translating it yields CASTLGRDGYTF. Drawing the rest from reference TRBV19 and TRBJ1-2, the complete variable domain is DGGITQSPKYLFRKEGQNVTLSCEQNLNHDAMYWYRQDPGQGLRLIYYSQIVNDFQKGDIAEGYSVSREKKESFPLTVTSAQKNPTAFYLCASTLGRDGYTFGSGTRLTVV.

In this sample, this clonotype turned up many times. The CDR3 DNA sequence: TGTGCCAGCAGCTTAGCCGCAGGTGATGTGGAGACCCAGTACTTC. Its protein product is CASSLAAGDVETQYF. The genes are TRBV7-8 and TRBJ2-5; D uncertain. The CDR3 consists of 15 residues. Germline CDR1 SGHVS, CDR2 FQNEAQ. V lost 0 bases and J lost 5, with 13 bases in between. The full variable domain, in which reference TRBV7-8 and TRBJ2-5 provide the parts outside the CDR3, is GAGVSQSPRYKVAKRGQDVALRCDPISGHVSLFWYQQALGQGPEFLTYFQNEAQLDKSGLPSDRFFAERPEGSVSTLKIQRTQQEDSAVYLCASSLAAGDVETQYFGPGTRLLVL.

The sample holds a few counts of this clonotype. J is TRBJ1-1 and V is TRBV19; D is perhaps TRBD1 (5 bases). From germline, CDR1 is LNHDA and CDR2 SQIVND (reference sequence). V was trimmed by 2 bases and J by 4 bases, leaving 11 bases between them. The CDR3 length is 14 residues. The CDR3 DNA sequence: TGTGCCAGTAGTATACTCGGGGGTGGCACTGAAGCTTTCTTT. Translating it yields CASSILGGGTEAFF.

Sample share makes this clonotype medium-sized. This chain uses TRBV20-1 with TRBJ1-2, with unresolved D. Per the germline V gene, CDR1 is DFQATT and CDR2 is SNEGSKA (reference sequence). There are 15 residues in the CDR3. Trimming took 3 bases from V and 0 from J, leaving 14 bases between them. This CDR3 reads CSASGDGEANYGYTF. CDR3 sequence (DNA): TGCAGTGCTAGTGGCGATGGGGAAGCTAACTATGGCTACACCTTC.

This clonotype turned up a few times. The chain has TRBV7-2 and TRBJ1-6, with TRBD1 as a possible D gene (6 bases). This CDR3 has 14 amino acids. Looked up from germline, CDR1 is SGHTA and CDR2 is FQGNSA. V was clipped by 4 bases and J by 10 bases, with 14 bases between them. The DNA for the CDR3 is TGTGCCAGCAGCTCCTCCAGGGGAAGGTCACCCCTCCACTTT. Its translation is CASSSSRGRSPLHF.

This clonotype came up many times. The CDR3 protein is CASSEAGQPNTEAFF. DNA of the CDR3: TGCGCCAGCAGTGAGGCGGGACAGCCGAACACTGAAGCTTTCTTT. This chain links TRBV10-2 with TRBJ1-1; TRBD1 matches 7 bases. The V and J ends lost 2 bases and 1 base, in that order; junction bases with no gene match: 4. This CDR3 has 15 residues. CDR1 is WSHSY, CDR2 SAAADI, per germline.

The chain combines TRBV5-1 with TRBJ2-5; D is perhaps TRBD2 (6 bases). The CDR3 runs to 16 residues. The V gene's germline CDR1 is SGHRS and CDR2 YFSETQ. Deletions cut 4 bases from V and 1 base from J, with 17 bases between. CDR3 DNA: TGCGCCAGCAGCCTGGGAGCCGCCGGGGGCCAAGAGACCCAGTACTTC. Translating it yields CASSLGAAGGQETQYF.

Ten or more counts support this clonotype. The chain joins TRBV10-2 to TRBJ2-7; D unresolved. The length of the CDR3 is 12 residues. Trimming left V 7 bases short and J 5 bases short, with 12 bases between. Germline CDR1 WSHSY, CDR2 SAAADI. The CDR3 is CASTPPDHEQYF. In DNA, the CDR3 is TGCGCCAGCACCCCCCCGGATCACGAGCAGTACTTC.

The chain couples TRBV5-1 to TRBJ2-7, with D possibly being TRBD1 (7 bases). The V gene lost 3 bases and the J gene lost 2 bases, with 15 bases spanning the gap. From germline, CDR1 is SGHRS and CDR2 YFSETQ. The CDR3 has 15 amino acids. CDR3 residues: CASSSGDSPPYEQYF. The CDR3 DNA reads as TGCGCCAGCAGCTCGGGGGACAGTCCACCCTACGAGCAGTACTTC.

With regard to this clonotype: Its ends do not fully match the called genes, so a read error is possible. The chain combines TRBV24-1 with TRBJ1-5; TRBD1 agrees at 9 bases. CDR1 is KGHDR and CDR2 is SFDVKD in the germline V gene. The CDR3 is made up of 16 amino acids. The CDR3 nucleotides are TGTGCCAGCAGTACTCCGGGACAGGGTTGGAATCAGCCCCAGCATTTT. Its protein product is CASSTPGQGWNQPQHF.

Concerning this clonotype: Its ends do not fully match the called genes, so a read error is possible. Written as DNA, the CDR3 is TGTGCCAGCAGTGAAACCCGGGCGGGATTCTACGAGCAGTACTTC. This encodes CASSETRAGFYEQYF. This chain uses TRBV10-3 with TRBJ2-7; TRBD2 is a possible D gene (6 bases). In germline, CDR1 is ENHRY, CDR2 SYGVKD. The CDR3 spans 15 residues.

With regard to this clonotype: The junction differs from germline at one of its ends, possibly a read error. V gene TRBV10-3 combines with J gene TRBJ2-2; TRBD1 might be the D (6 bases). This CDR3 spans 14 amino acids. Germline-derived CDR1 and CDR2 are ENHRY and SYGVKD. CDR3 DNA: TGTGCCATCAGAACGGACAGATCCACCGGGGAGCAGTTTTTT. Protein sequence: CAIRTDRSTGEQFF.

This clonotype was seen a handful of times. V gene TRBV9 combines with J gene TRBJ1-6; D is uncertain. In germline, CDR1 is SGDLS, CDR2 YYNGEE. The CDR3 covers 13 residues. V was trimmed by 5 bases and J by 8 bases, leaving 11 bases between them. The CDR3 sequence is CASSLGRHSPLHF. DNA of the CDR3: TGTGCCAGCAGTTTGGGCAGACATTCACCCCTCCACTTT.

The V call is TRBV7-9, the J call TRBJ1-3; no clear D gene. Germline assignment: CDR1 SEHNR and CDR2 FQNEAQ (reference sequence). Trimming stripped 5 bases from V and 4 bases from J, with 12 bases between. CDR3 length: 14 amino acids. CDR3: CASSDGDPGNTIYF. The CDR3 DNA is TGTGCCAGCAGCGACGGGGATCCGGGAAACACCATATATTTT.

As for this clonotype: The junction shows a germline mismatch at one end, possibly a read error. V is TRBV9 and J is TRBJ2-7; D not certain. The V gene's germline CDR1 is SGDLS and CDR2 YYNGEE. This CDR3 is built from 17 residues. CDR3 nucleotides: TGTGTCAGCAGCCTCCCCCTCGCCCGTTCTATCCCCTACGAGCTGTACTTC. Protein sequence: CVSSLPLARSIPYELYF.